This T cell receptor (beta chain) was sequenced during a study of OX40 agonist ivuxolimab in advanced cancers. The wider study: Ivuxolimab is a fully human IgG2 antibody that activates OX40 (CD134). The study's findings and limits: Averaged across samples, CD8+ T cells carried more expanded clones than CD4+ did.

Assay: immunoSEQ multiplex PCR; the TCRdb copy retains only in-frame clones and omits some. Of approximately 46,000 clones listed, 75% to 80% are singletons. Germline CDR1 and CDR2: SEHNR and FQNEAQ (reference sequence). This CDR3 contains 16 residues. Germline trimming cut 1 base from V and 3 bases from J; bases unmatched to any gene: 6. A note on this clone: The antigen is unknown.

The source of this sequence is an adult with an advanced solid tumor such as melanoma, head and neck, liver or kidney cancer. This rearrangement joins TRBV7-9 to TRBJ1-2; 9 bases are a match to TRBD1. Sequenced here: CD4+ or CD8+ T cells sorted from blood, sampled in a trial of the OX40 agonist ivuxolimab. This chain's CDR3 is CASSLGGTGKDYGYTF. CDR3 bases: TGTGCCAGCAGCTTAGGCGGGACAGGGAAGGACTATGGCTACACCTTC.